These 2 T cell receptor beta chains were sequenced from one sample in a study of molecular identifiers for immune sequencing clone quantification. TCRdb re-analysed the PCR reads in MiXCR, keeping a single row per CDR3 protein. The profile shows about 640,000 distinct CDR3 sequences, 15% to 20% of them singletons. The sample comprised naive CD8+ T cells from blood, with Jurkat cell RNA spiked in. This sample's subset: FACS-sorted CD8+CD4-CCR7+CD45RA+ naive T cells. The receptor source for this set is a human donor in good health. Some libraries in this study had Jurkat cell RNA spiked in.

The V call is TRBV7-6, the J call TRBJ2-1; 11 bases agree with TRBD2. CDR1 is SGHVS, CDR2 FNYEAQ, per germline. J gave up 4 bases and V 5 bases, and 10 bases lay outside the gene matches. This CDR3 has 17 residues. DNA for the CDR3: TGTGCCAGCAGCCCCTCAACCACTAGCGGGGGTTACAATGAGCAGTTCTTC. Its translation is CASSPSTTSGGYNEQFF.

This clonotype has just a few counts. CDR3 nucleotides: TGTGCCAGCAGCCACTGGACTGTAGAGACCCAGTACTTC. Encoded protein: CASSHWTVETQYF. The chain couples TRBV11-2 to TRBJ2-5, with D possibly TRBD2 on 5 matching bases. This CDR3 comprises 13 residues. Germline CDR1 SGHAT, CDR2 FQNNGV. The ends were cut back, 5 bases at V and 4 bases at J, with 11 bases in the middle.